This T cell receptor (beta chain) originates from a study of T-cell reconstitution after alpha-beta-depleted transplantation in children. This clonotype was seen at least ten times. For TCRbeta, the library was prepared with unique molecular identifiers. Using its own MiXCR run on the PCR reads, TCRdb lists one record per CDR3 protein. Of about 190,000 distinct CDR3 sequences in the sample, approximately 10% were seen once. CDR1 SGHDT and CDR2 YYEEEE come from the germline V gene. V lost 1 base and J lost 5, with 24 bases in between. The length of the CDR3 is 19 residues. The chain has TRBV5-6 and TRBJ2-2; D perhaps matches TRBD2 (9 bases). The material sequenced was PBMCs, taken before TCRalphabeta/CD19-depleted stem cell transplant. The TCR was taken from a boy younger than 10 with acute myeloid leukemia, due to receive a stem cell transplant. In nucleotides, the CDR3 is TGTGCCAGCAGCTTGCATCAGGGGGCATCAGCGGGAGGAACCGGGGAGCTGTTTTTT. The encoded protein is CASSLHQGASAGGTGELFF.